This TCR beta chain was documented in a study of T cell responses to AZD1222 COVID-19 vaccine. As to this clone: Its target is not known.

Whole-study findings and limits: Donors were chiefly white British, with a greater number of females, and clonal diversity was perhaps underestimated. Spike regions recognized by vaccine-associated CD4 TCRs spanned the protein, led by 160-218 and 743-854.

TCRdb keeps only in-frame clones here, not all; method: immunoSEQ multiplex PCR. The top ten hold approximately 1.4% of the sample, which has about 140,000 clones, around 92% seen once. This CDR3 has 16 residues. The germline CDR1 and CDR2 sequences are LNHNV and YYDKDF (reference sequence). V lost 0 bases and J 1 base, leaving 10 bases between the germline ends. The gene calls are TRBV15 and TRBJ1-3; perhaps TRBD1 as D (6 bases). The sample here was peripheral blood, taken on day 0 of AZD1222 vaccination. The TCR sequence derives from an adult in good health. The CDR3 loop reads CATSRDRGYSGNTIYF. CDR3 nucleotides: TGTGCCACCAGCAGAGACAGGGGCTATTCTGGAAACACCATATATTTT.